These 27 T cell receptor beta chains were all obtained from the same sample, sequenced in a study of T-cell memory formation after mild COVID-19. TCRdb analysed the 5' RACE reads with MiXCR anew, one entry per CDR3 protein. The sample lists about 470,000 distinct CDR3 sequences, approximately 23% occurring once. Sequencing input: PBMCs or a T cell subset sorted from them (not recorded which). The source is an adult woman who had mild COVID-19 (a few samples of this study predate the infection). Cell type and time point are not known.

This clonotype was seen a handful of times. The chain couples TRBV11-3 to TRBJ2-1; unclear D gene. Between the trimmed V and J ends, which lost 0 bases and 0 bases, there was a span of 12 bases. Germline assignment: CDR1 SGHNT and CDR2 YENEEA. This CDR3 has 17 residues. The CDR3 loop reads CASSLDLVGSSYNEQFF. The CDR3 DNA reads as TGTGCCAGCAGCTTAGATCTAGTCGGAAGCTCCTACAATGAGCAGTTCTTC.

This clonotype came up a few times. This chain connects TRBV11-2 to TRBJ1-3; 8 bases agree with TRBD1. The CDR3 extends over 18 amino acids. Germline V gives CDR1 SGHAT, CDR2 FQNNGV. V trimming: 5 bases; J trimming: 0 bases; junction bases outside the gene matches: 12. The CDR3 spells CASSLGQGSIFSGNTIYF. The CDR3 nucleotides are TGTGCCAGCAGCCTCGGACAGGGTTCCATTTTCTCTGGAAACACCATATATTTT.

The genes are TRBV9 and TRBJ1-2, with D maybe TRBD1 (5 bases). V shed 4 bases and J shed 4 bases, with 11 bases lying between them. The CDR3 sequence is 13 residues long. CDR1 SGDLS and CDR2 YYNGEE come from the germline V gene. CDR3 sequence reads: CASSQGLIYGYTF. The CDR3 coding sequence is TGTGCCAGCAGCCAGGGCCTCATCTATGGCTACACCTTC.

The chain uses TRBV6-5 and TRBJ1-2; a weak D match, TRBD1 (5 bases). This CDR3 contains 14 residues. Germline V gene lookup returns CDR1 MNHEY and CDR2 SVGAGI. V lost 8 bases to trimming and J lost 1 base, with 14 bases between them. Written as DNA, the CDR3 is TGTGCCAGCCACCACAGGCTGAATAACTATGGCTACACCTTC. Amino acid sequence: CASHHRLNNYGYTF.

The rearrangement uses TRBV24-1 and TRBJ2-1; D call uncertain. This CDR3 spans 11 amino acids. Deletions cut 7 bases from V and 7 bases from J, with 7 bases between. Germline CDR1 and CDR2: KGHDR and SFDVKD. The CDR3 DNA reads as TGTGCCACCAGAGATACGAATGAGCAGTTCTTC. The encoded protein is CATRDTNEQFF.

This clonotype was observed many times. V usage is TRBV14 and J usage is TRBJ2-5; TRBD1 might be the D (6 bases). The germline gives CDR1 SGHDN, CDR2 FVKESK. Trimming stripped 0 bases from V and 10 bases from J, with 12 bases between. The CDR3 has 13 residues. This chain's CDR3 is CASSQDQGTSQYF. CDR3 in DNA: TGTGCCAGCAGCCAAGATCAGGGGACCAGCCAGTACTTC. The whole variable domain, filled in from reference TRBV14 and TRBJ2-5, reads EAGVTQFPSHSVIEKGQTVTLRCDPISGHDNLYWYRRVMGKEIKFLLHFVKESKQDESGMPNNRFLAERTGGTYSTLKVQPAELEDSGVYFCASSQDQGTSQYFGPGTRLLVL.

The CDR3 is CATSDLGEGEQFF. DNA for the CDR3: TGTGCCACCAGTGATTTAGGCGAAGGTGAGCAGTTCTTC. This sequence joins TRBV24-1 and TRBJ2-1; D unresolved. Per the germline V gene, CDR1 is KGHDR and CDR2 is SFDVKD. This CDR3 is built from 13 residues. V lost 1 base and J lost 9, with 9 bases in between.

The rearrangement links TRBV7-8 to TRBJ1-1; perhaps TRBD1 as D (6 bases). V lost 5 bases and J lost 6, with 13 bases in between. The CDR3 has 13 residues. CDR1 SGHVS and CDR2 FQNEAQ come from the germline V gene. The CDR3 region is CASSKDSIAEAFF. The DNA of the CDR3 is TGTGCCAGCAGCAAGGACAGTATCGCTGAAGCTTTCTTT.

The V gene is TRBV19, the J gene TRBJ1-5; D possibly corresponds to TRBD1 (5 bases). From germline, CDR1 is LNHDA and CDR2 SQIVND (reference sequence). This CDR3 contains 18 residues. V was clipped by 6 bases and J by 1 base, with 22 bases between them. The CDR3 DNA is TGTGCCAGTAGATCCGGGACGGGCTTTCCATTAAGCAATCAGCCCCAGCATTTT. It is translated as CASRSGTGFPLSNQPQHF.

The chain is built from TRBV2 and TRBJ1-2; 7 bases line up with TRBD1. This CDR3 spans 16 amino acids. The V gene end was trimmed by 0 bases and the J gene end by 2 bases; junction bases not matched to a gene: 6. The germline V gene encodes CDR1 SNHLY and CDR2 FYNNEI. In DNA form, the CDR3 reads TGTGCCAGCAGTGAAGCAGGGACAGCGGAGAACTATGGCTACACCTTC. Residues: CASSEAGTAENYGYTF.

V usage is TRBV30 and J usage is TRBJ1-1; 8 nucleotides align to TRBD1. Germline lookup yields CDR1 GTSNPN and CDR2 SVGIG (reference sequence). CDR3 size: 14 residues. After removal of 0 bases from V and 14 bases from J, the junction contained 14 bases not matched to a gene. The CDR3 nucleotides read TGTGCCTGGAGTGTTTACCAGGGGGCGCAGAGTTGGTTCTTT. As protein: CAWSVYQGAQSWFF.

This chain connects TRBV18 to TRBJ1-4; D call uncertain. Trimming removed 3 bases at V and 5 bases at J, with 13 bases between. Germline loops: CDR1 KGHSH, CDR2 LQKENI. The CDR3 covers 15 residues. CDR3 in DNA: TGTGCCAGCTCACCCGGGCAACCGATGAATGAAAAACTGTTTTTT. Protein sequence: CASSPGQPMNEKLFF.

This clonotype occurred a few times. CDR3 residues: CASSLTPDGYGYTF. As DNA, the CDR3 is TGTGCCAGCAGCCTAACCCCGGATGGCTATGGCTACACCTTC. The chain joins TRBV12-3 or TRBV12-4 to TRBJ1-2; D gene uncertain. V lost 6 bases, J lost 4 bases, and 15 bases lay in between. This CDR3 comprises 14 residues.

This rearrangement joins TRBV25-1 to TRBJ2-5; 8 positions agree with TRBD2. Germline CDR1 reads MGHDK; CDR2 reads SYGVNS. V gave up 1 base and J gave up 3 bases; unmatched junction bases: 7. This CDR3 region has 16 residues. The CDR3 protein is CASSEFVSGAKETQYF. For the CDR3, the DNA is TGTGCCAGCAGTGAATTCGTTAGCGGGGCCAAAGAGACCCAGTACTTC.

J is TRBJ1-2 and V is TRBV12-3 or TRBV12-4; D possibly corresponds to TRBD1 (6 bases). The CDR3 covers 17 residues. The ends were cut back, 5 bases at V and 3 bases at J, with 22 bases in the middle. The CDR3 region has the DNA TGTGCCAGCAGTCCTAACACCCTAGGGGGGCTGGACTATGGCTACACCTTC. Translated: CASSPNTLGGLDYGYTF.

In this sample, this clonotype turned up a few times. The CDR3 spells CASSAPQAGALNEQFF. As DNA, the CDR3 is TGTGCCAGCAGCGCTCCTCAAGCGGGGGCTCTCAATGAGCAGTTCTTC. V usage is TRBV7-9 and J usage is TRBJ2-1, with 8 positions matching TRBD2. V was pared by 5 bases and J by 6 bases, with 12 bases of the junction left unmatched. Looked up from germline, CDR1 is SEHNR and CDR2 is FQNEAQ (reference sequence). The CDR3 has 16 amino acids.

This sequence joins TRBV6-2 or TRBV6-3 and TRBJ2-1; 10 positions match TRBD2. Germline assignment: CDR1 MNHEY and CDR2 SVGEGT. The CDR3 sequence is 18 residues long. The V segment lost 6 bases and the J segment 8 bases; nucleotides outside the gene matches: 19. CDR3 sequence reads: CASSHGLAGVLLGDEQFF. The CDR3 DNA follows: TGTGCCAGCAGCCACGGGCTAGCGGGAGTTCTCCTCGGGGATGAGCAGTTCTTC.

The chain uses TRBV7-9 and TRBJ2-3, with D unclear. Germline values: CDR1 SEHNR, CDR2 FQNEAQ (reference sequence). There are 13 residues in the CDR3. Between the trimmed V and J ends, which lost 5 bases and 6 bases, there was a span of 12 bases. CDR3 residues: CASSQGTGDTQYF. The CDR3 coding sequence is TGTGCCAGCAGCCAAGGTACCGGGGATACGCAGTATTTT.

This chain connects TRBV5-1 to TRBJ1-5, with D unresolved. V gave up 0 bases and J gave up 4 bases, with 5 bases separating them. Per germline, CDR1 SGHRS and CDR2 YFSETQ. CDR3 size: 13 residues. The CDR3 DNA is TGCGCCAGCAGCTTGGAGGAAAATCAGCCCCAGCATTTT. Translation: CASSLEENQPQHF.

The table lists this clonotype with a few counts. The rearrangement joins TRBV24-1 to TRBJ2-2; 7 bases line up with TRBD2. V lost 9 bases and J lost 1; bases outside the gene matches: 7. The CDR3 length is 15 residues. The germline V gene has CDR1 KGHDR and CDR2 SFDVKD. In nucleotides, the CDR3 is TGTGCCACCGGTTGGGGCGGGAGGAACACCGGGGAGCTGTTTTTT. This codes for CATGWGGRNTGELFF.

The chain couples TRBV20-1 to TRBJ1-2; D unresolved. The CDR3 runs to 13 residues. Germline-derived CDR1 and CDR2 are DFQATT and SNEGSKA (reference sequence). V was cut by 1 base and J by 6 bases, with 12 bases left in between. The CDR3 spells CSARGEEWDGYTF. CDR3 nucleotide sequence: TGCAGTGCTAGAGGGGAGGAGTGGGATGGCTACACCTTC.

The chain employs TRBV5-1 and TRBJ2-5; 7 bases align to TRBD2. The germline V gene has CDR1 SGHRS and CDR2 YFSETQ. The trim removed 2 bases at V and 0 bases at J, leaving 10 bases unmatched. This CDR3 comprises 17 residues. In DNA, the CDR3 is TGCGCCAGCAGCTTCGCCGGGCTAGCGGTGTACCAAGAGACCCAGTACTTC. The encoded protein is CASSFAGLAVYQETQYF.

This clonotype appeared a few times. This chain joins TRBV24-1 and TRBJ2-1; 7 nucleotides agree with TRBD2. Germline lookup yields CDR1 KGHDR and CDR2 SFDVKD. This CDR3 has 15 residues. Trimming at V came to 3 bases and at J to 0 bases, leaving 1 base not matched to a gene. The CDR3 bases are TGTGCCACCAGTGATACGGGAGGCTCCTACAATGAGCAGTTCTTC. Encoded protein: CATSDTGGSYNEQFF.

The table lists this clonotype with a few counts. The V and J genes are TRBV29-1 and TRBJ2-4, with 7 bases that match TRBD1. The CDR3 has 15 residues. Germline values: CDR1 SQVTM, CDR2 ANQGSEA. J lost 8 bases, V lost 4 bases, and 14 bases had no gene match. In nucleotides, the CDR3 is TGCAGCGTTGGGGACAGTCGTACCGGGGTGGACATTCAGTACTTC. Protein sequence: CSVGDSRTGVDIQYF. Variable domain in full (rest from reference TRBV29-1 and TRBJ2-4): SAVISQKPSRDICQRGTSLTIQCQVDSQVTMMFWYRQQPGQSLTLIATANQGSEATYESGFVIDKFPISRPNLTFSTLTVSNMSPEDSSIYLCSVGDSRTGVDIQYFGAGTRLSVL.

This clonotype occurred a few times. The rearrangement links TRBV24-1 to TRBJ2-7; D is unclear. V was clipped by 2 bases and J by 7 bases, with 5 bases between them. There are 11 residues in the CDR3. The germline CDR1 and CDR2 sequences are KGHDR and SFDVKD. The CDR3 is CATSDSREQYF. In DNA, the CDR3 is TGTGCCACCAGTGATTCCAGGGAGCAGTACTTC.

In its sample, this clonotype was seen a few times. An end of the junction differs from the germline gene, which may be a read error. This chain uses TRBV5-1 with TRBJ2-3, with 8 positions matching TRBD2. This CDR3 region has 13 residues. Per germline, CDR1 SGHRS and CDR2 YFSETQ. As DNA, the CDR3 is TGCGCCAGCAGCTTGGCCGAGGGAGGTAGCGGGATTTTT. It encodes CASSLAEGGSGIF.

The chain uses TRBV5-1 and TRBJ2-2; D gene unclear. CDR1 and CDR2 (germline): SGHRS, YFSETQ. The ends were cut back, 4 bases at V and 0 bases at J, with 7 bases in the middle. The CDR3 contains 14 residues. CDR3: CASSRVSNTGELFF. CDR3 DNA: TGCGCCAGCAGCCGAGTTTCGAACACCGGGGAGCTGTTTTTT.